This T cell receptor (beta chain) is from a study of blood T cell repertoires in COVID-19. Germline V CDR1 and CDR2: LNHDA, SQIVND (reference sequence). J lost 7 bases, V lost 5 bases, and 8 bases had no gene match. The CDR3 extends over 14 amino acids. Libraries were prepared by immunoSEQ multiplex PCR; TCRdb keeps only in-frame clonotypes and omits some of them. The top ten hold around 1.3% of the sample, which has approximately 150,000 clones, less than 90% seen once. J is TRBJ1-2 and V is TRBV19, with 9 bases lining up with TRBD1. The source material was PBMCs or T cells enriched from blood (not recorded which). This sequence originates from a human donor with acute COVID-19. The donor label of this sample is uncertain. The CDR3 DNA reads TGTGCCAGTAGTGCACGGGACAGGGAGCGTGGCTACACCTTC. Its protein is CASSARDRERGYTF. Using reference TRBV19 and TRBJ1-2 for the parts outside the CDR3, the full variable domain is DGGITQSPKYLFRKEGQNVTLSCEQNLNHDAMYWYRQDPGQGLRLIYYSQIVNDFQKGDIAEGYSVSREKKESFPLTVTSAQKNPTAFYLCASSARDRERGYTFGSGTRLTVV.